The 19 T cell receptor beta chains below all came from one sample that was sequenced in a study of blood T cell repertoires in COVID-19. TCRdb keeps only in-frame clones here, not all; method: immunoSEQ multiplex PCR. The sample consists of about 56,000 clones, roughly 84% of them appearing once. Sequencing used peripheral blood. The receptors here all came from an elderly woman with acute or convalescent COVID-19.

The rearrangement uses TRBV6-1 and TRBJ1-1, with D hard to call. V was trimmed by 2 bases and J by 7 bases, leaving 5 bases between them. This CDR3 spans 11 amino acids. Germline CDR1 is MNHNS and CDR2 is SASEGT. DNA for the CDR3: TGTGCCAGCAGTGAATCCCGTGAAGCTTTCTTT. Protein: CASSESREAFF.

This chain connects TRBV15 to TRBJ2-5, with D possibly being TRBD1 (6 bases). Looked up from germline, CDR1 is LNHNV and CDR2 is YYDKDF (reference sequence). This CDR3 contains 14 residues. V lost 5 bases to trimming and J lost 5 bases, with 15 bases between them. DNA of the CDR3: TGTGCCACCAGCGGGACATACCTAGGGGAGACCCAGTACTTC. It translates to CATSGTYLGETQYF.

J is TRBJ2-7 and V is TRBV13, with a weak D call TRBD1 (6 bases). Per the germline V gene, CDR1 is PRHDT and CDR2 is FYEKMQ (reference sequence). This CDR3 is 16 amino acids long. V shed 0 bases and J shed 3 bases, with 15 bases lying between them. The CDR3 loop is CASSLGGTGFGYEQYF. CDR3 nucleotides: TGTGCCAGCAGCTTAGGGGGTACAGGGTTTGGCTACGAGCAGTACTTC.

This chain links TRBV6-6 with TRBJ1-1; 7 bases line up with TRBD1. The ends lost 4 bases at V and 7 bases at J; junction bases unmatched: 6. CDR1 MNHNY and CDR2 SVGAGI come from the germline V gene (reference sequence). This CDR3 is 13 amino acids long. CDR3 sequence reads: CASSSTGFVEAFF. Here the CDR3 DNA reads TGTGCCAGCAGTTCGACAGGGTTCGTTGAAGCTTTCTTT.

The genes are TRBV6-5 and TRBJ1-1, with D perhaps matching TRBD1 (5 bases). V gave up 5 bases and J gave up 8 bases, with 12 bases separating them. The germline CDR1 and CDR2 sequences are MNHEY and SVGAGI. The CDR3 length is 12 residues. The chain's CDR3 is CASSRSTDEAFF. CDR3 DNA: TGTGCCAGCAGTCGGTCGACAGACGAAGCTTTCTTT.

V gene TRBV12-3 or TRBV12-4 combines with J gene TRBJ2-2; D ambiguous. CDR3 length: 13 residues. V was trimmed by 7 bases and J by 5 bases, leaving 11 bases between them. CDR3 bases: TGTGCCAGCACCCGACAAGCTACCGGGGAGCTGTTTTTT. Amino acids: CASTRQATGELFF.

V and J are TRBV11-3 and TRBJ1-2; maybe TRBD1 (5 bases). The germline CDR1 and CDR2 sequences are SGHNT and YENEEA. Between the trimmed V and J ends, which lost 7 bases and 6 bases, there was a span of 15 bases. CDR3 length equals 13 residues. The chain's CDR3 is CASKTTGVHGYTF. The DNA for the CDR3 is TGTGCCAGCAAGACAACAGGAGTCCATGGCTACACCTTC.

The chain uses TRBV5-1 and TRBJ1-4; TRBD1 matches at 7 bases. Trimming took 0 bases from V and 6 from J; bases not matched to a gene: 5. This CDR3 region has 15 residues. Germline values: CDR1 SGHRS, CDR2 YFSETQ. Here the CDR3 DNA reads TGCGCCAGCAGCTTGGGACAGGGAACCCATGAAAAACTGTTTTTT. Encoded protein: CASSLGQGTHEKLFF. The full variable domain, completed using reference TRBV5-1 and TRBJ1-4, is KAGVTQTPRYLIKTRGQQVTLSCSPISGHRSVSWYQQTPGQGLQFLFEYFSETQRNKGNFPGRFSGRQFSNSRSEMNVSTLELGDSALYLCASSLGQGTHEKLFFGSGTQLSVL.

V is TRBV30 and J is TRBJ2-5; 12 bases match TRBD2. V lost 2 bases to trimming and J lost 4 bases; unmatched junction nucleotides: 5. This CDR3 is built from 15 residues. CDR1 and CDR2 (germline): GTSNPN, SVGIG (reference sequence). The CDR3 DNA reads TGTGCCTGGAGTCGACTAGCGGGGGCCGGAGAGACCCAGTACTTC. Translated, it gives CAWSRLAGAGETQYF.

CDR3 protein: CASSLRQENYGYTF. The CDR3 bases are TGTGCCAGCAGTTTAAGACAGGAAAACTATGGCTACACCTTC. The genes are TRBV27 and TRBJ1-2, with a weak D call TRBD1 (6 bases). V was trimmed by 2 bases and J by 2 bases, leaving 9 bases between them. Looked up from germline, CDR1 is MNHEY and CDR2 is SMNVEV (reference sequence). This CDR3 region has 14 residues.

Only one count was recorded for this clone. V usage is TRBV21-1 and J usage is TRBJ1-1; the D call of TRBD1 is as the table states it, not checked on the DNA. TRBV21-1 is noted as a pseudogene. This CDR3 contains 14 residues. The DNA of the CDR3 is TGTGCCAGCAGCAACGGACAGGGGAACACTGAAGCTTTCTTT. Translating gives CASSNGQGNTEAFF.

The chain has TRBV6-1 and TRBJ2-7; D uncertain. With 5 bases removed from V and 1 base from J, the gap between germline ends came to 9 bases. From germline, CDR1 is MNHNS and CDR2 SASEGT. CDR3 length: 13 amino acids. The CDR3 sequence: CASSQTASYEQYF. The CDR3 DNA is TGTGCCAGCAGTCAAACAGCTTCCTACGAGCAGTACTTC.

The chain couples TRBV7-6 to TRBJ1-2; no reliable D call. The CDR3 consists of 18 residues. Germline CDR1 and CDR2: SGHVS and FNYEAQ. The ends were cut back, 5 bases at V and 0 bases at J, with 22 bases in the middle. CDR3 amino acids: CASSPILNRDGANYGYTF. In DNA, the CDR3 is TGTGCCAGCAGCCCTATACTTAATCGAGACGGAGCTAACTATGGCTACACCTTC.

The V call is TRBV5-1, the J call TRBJ2-3; TRBD1 aligns across 7 bases. After removal of 4 bases from V and 2 bases from J, the junction contained 4 bases not matched to a gene. CDR3 length equals 14 residues. Germline V CDR1 and CDR2: SGHRS, YFSETQ. This CDR3 reads CASSPTGDTDTQYF. The CDR3 bases are TGCGCCAGCAGCCCAACAGGGGACACAGATACGCAGTATTTT.

The chain joins TRBV5-1 to TRBJ1-1, with TRBD1 identical over 8 bases. The germline V gene encodes CDR1 SGHRS and CDR2 YFSETQ. The V segment lost 4 bases and the J segment 1 base; nucleotides outside the gene matches: 12. The CDR3 length is 17 residues. The chain's CDR3 is CASSPGTGRGENTEAFF. In DNA, the CDR3 is TGCGCCAGCAGCCCCGGGACAGGCAGAGGGGAGAACACTGAAGCTTTCTTT.

This rearrangement joins TRBV29-1 to TRBJ1-3; D is undetermined. Per germline, CDR1 SQVTM and CDR2 ANQGSEA. CDR3 length equals 13 residues. Trimming left V 3 bases short and J 0 bases short, with 6 bases between. CDR3 coding DNA: TGCAGCGTTGAGGAGCCCTCTGGAAACACCATATATTTT. Protein sequence: CSVEEPSGNTIYF.

Only a few counts were recorded for this clone. This chain links TRBV3-1 (or the pseudogene TRBV3-2) with TRBJ2-2; 10 bases line up with TRBD2. Germline V gene data show CDR1 as LGHDT and CDR2 as YNNKEL (reference sequence). Trimming took 0 bases from V and 2 from J; bases not matched to a gene: 6. This CDR3 comprises 18 residues. CDR3 loop: CASSQDLLAGDNTGELFF. CDR3 DNA sequence: TGTGCCAGCAGCCAAGATCTTCTAGCGGGAGACAACACCGGGGAGCTGTTTTTT.

The rearrangement uses TRBV30 and TRBJ1-2, with D tentatively TRBD1 (6 bases). Germline lookup yields CDR1 GTSNPN and CDR2 SVGIG (reference sequence). CDR3 length: 13 residues. V lost 3 bases and J 6 bases, leaving 14 bases between the germline ends. The CDR3 sequence: CAWSRDTVDGYTF. In DNA, the CDR3 is TGTGCCTGGAGCCGGGACACCGTGGATGGCTACACCTTC.

This sequence joins TRBV19 and TRBJ1-4; TRBD1 might be the D (5 bases). The germline V and J ends were trimmed by 6 bases and 9 bases, with 20 bases remaining between them. This CDR3 has 15 amino acids. In germline, CDR1 is LNHDA, CDR2 SQIVND (reference sequence). CDR3 sequence reads: CASRSDSTILQKLFF. CDR3 nucleotide sequence: TGTGCCAGTAGATCAGACAGCACAATCCTACAAAAACTGTTTTTT.